This TCR beta chain emerged from a study of vaccination and CD4 T cells after COVID-19. Findings and limits, study-wide: Median SARS-CoV-2-reactive clonotypes rose from approximately 21 to 38, not significantly.

Treatment indicated: roughly nine-day PBMC culture with coronavirus spike peptide pools or control peptides (ViraFEST assay). The CDR3 has 14 amino acids. V was cut by 4 bases and J by 4 bases, with 15 bases left in between. Germline loops: CDR1 DFQATT, CDR2 SNEGSKA (reference sequence). Cultured CD4+ T cell DNA underwent sequencing with the Oncomine TCR Beta short-read assay. TCRdb reanalysed the PCR reads using MiXCR and keeps one entry per CDR3 protein. The sample lists about 7,800 distinct CDR3 sequences, around 58% occurring once. This clonotype was counted between two and nine times. Antigen unknown.

The sequenced material came from CD4+ T cells from blood, cultured in vitro. V gene TRBV20-1 combines with J gene TRBJ2-3; weak D call: TRBD1 (5 bases). The sequence came from a human donor who had recovered from COVID-19. This CDR3 is CSATSGPSSDTQYF. In DNA form, the CDR3 reads TGCAGTGCTACCTCAGGGCCGTCCTCAGATACGCAGTATTTT.